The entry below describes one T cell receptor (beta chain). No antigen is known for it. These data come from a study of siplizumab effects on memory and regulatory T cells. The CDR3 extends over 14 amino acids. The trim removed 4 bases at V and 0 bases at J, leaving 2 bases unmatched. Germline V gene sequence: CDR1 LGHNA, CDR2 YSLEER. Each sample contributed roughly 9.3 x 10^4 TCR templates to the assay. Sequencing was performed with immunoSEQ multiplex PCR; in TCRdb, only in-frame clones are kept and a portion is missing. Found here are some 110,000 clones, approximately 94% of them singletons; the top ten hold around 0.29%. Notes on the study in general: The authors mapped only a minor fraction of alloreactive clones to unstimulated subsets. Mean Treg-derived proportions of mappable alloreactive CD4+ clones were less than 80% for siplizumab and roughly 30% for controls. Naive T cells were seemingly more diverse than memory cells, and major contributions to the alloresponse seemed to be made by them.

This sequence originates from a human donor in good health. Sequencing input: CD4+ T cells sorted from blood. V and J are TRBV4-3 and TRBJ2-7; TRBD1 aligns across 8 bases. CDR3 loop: CASSRDRGSYEQYF. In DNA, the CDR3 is TGCGCCAGCAGCCGTGACAGGGGCTCCTACGAGCAGTACTTC.